This T cell receptor (beta chain) emerged from a study of blood T cell repertoires in COVID-19. Across the whole study: Acute and convalescent COVID-19 specimens originated in the United States, Italy and Spain. Nucleic acid was either cDNA or gDNA, and it came from T cells, B-cell-depleted T cells, or PBMCs.

As originally analysed: Quantification of nucleated cells was approximated via reference gene primer amplification. Data came from immunoSEQ multiplex PCR; TCRdb stores just in-frame clones and leaves some out. That table is the source of V, J and clone size, and D and trimming were worked out from the DNA. The sample shows a few hundred thousand clones, about 73% of them seen only once. The CDR3 extends over 17 amino acids. The V gene end was trimmed by 9 bases and the J gene end by 3 bases; junction bases not matched to a gene: 19. Germline V gene lookup returns CDR1 ENHRY and CDR2 SYGVKD. The TCR sequence derives from a woman older than 75 with acute or convalescent COVID-19. Material for sequencing was peripheral blood. The J gene is TRBJ2-7, the V gene TRBV10-3, with TRBD1 identical over 8 bases. CDR3 in amino acids: CAIRMGQESWGYYEQYF. The CDR3 nucleotides read TGTGCCATTAGGATGGGACAGGAGAGTTGGGGATACTACGAGCAGTACTTC.